Sequencing of this T cell receptor beta chain was carried out in a study of CD8+ T cells in alopecia areata. Specimens obtained from alopecia areata patients comprised lesional scalp punch biopsies and peripheral blood. RNA, once extracted, was reverse transcribed into cDNA for use as the sequencing template. The data were produced by immunoSEQ multiplex PCR, yet TCRdb's version contains in-frame clones alone and is incomplete. The repertoire holds roughly 20,000 clones, with approximately 70% as singletons. The V end lost 1 base, the J end lost 6 bases, and 21 bases lay between the germline ends. The CDR3 has 18 amino acids. Germline assignment: CDR1 SGHTA and CDR2 FQGNSA.

The receptor was isolated from a human donor with alopecia areata. The rearrangement joins TRBV7-2 to TRBJ2-2; maybe TRBD1 (6 bases). The sequencing used skin, collected at week 0. CDR3 residues: CASSLGDWGLKGAGELFF. The CDR3 DNA follows: TGTGCCAGCAGCTTAGGCGATTGGGGGCTCAAAGGCGCCGGGGAGCTGTTTTTT.